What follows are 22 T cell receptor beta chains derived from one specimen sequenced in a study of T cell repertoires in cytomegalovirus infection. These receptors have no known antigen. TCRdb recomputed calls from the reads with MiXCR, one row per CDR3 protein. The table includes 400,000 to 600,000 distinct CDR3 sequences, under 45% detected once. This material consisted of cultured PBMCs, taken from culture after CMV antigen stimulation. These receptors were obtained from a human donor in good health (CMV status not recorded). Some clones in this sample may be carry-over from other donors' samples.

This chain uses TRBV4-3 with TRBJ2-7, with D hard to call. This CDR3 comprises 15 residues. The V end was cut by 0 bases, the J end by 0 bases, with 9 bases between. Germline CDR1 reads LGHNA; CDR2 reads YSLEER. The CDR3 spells CASSQEFGDSYEQYF. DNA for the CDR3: TGCGCCAGCAGCCAAGAGTTTGGGGACTCCTACGAGCAGTACTTC.

As DNA, the CDR3 is TGTGCCAGCAGACTAGCGGGGGGGCCTGAGCAGTTCTTC. It specifies CASRLAGGPEQFF. The chain has TRBV19 and TRBJ2-1, with 14 bases lining up with TRBD2. Germline assignment: CDR1 LNHDA and CDR2 SQIVND (reference sequence). This CDR3 spans 13 amino acids. V lost 9 bases, J lost 9 bases, and 4 bases stayed unmatched.

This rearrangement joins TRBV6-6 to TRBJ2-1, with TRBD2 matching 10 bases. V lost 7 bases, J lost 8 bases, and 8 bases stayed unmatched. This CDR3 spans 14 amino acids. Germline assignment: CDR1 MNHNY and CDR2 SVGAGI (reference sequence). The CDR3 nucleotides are TGTGCCAGCATCAAGCGGGGGGGCCGCGATGAGCAGTTCTTC. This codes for CASIKRGGRDEQFF.

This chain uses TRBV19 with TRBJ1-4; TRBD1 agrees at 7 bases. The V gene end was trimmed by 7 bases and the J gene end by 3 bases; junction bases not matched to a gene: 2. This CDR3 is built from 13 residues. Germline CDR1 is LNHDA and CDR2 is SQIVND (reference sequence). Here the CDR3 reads CASTGTANEKLFF. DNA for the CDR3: TGTGCCAGTACCGGGACAGCTAATGAAAAACTGTTTTTT. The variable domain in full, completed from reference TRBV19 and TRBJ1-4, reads DGGITQSPKYLFRKEGQNVTLSCEQNLNHDAMYWYRQDPGQGLRLIYYSQIVNDFQKGDIAEGYSVSREKKESFPLTVTSAQKNPTAFYLCASTGTANEKLFFGSGTQLSVL.

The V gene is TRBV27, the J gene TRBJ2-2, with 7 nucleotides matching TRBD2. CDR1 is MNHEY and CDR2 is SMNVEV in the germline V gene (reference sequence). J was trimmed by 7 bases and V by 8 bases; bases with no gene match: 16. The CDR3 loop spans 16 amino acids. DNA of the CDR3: TGTGCCAGCCGATCTCTGATCGGGAGGACGGGCGGGGAGCTGTTTTTT. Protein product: CASRSLIGRTGGELFF.

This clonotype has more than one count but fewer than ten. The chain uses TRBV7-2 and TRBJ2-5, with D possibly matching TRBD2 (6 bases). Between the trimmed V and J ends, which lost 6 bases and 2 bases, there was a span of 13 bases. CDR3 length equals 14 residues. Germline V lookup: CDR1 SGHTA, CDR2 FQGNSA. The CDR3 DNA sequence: TGTGCCAGCAGTCCCATAGCGGCTCAAGAGACCCAGTACTTC. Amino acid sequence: CASSPIAAQETQYF.

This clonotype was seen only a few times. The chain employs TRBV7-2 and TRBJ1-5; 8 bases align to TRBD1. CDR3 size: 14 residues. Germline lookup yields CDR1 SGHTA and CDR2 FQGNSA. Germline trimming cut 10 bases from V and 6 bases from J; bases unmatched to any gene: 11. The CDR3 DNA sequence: TGTGCCACCACTCGGGACAGGACCTCTCAGCCCCAGCATTTT. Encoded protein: CATTRDRTSQPQHF.

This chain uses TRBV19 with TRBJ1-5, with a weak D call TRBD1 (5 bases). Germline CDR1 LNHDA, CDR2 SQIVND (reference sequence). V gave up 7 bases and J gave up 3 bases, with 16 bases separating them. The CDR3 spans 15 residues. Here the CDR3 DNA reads TGTGCCAGTATGAGGACGGGGGTGAACAATCAGCCCCAGCATTTT. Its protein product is CASMRTGVNNQPQHF.

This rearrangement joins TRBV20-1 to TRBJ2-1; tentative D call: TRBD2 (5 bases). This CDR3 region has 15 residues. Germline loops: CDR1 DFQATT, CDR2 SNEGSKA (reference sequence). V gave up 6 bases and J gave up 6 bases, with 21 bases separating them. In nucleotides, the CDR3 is TGCAGTGCGCCCCAGCCAGGCGCGGGCCCCAATGAGCAGTTCTTC. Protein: CSAPQPGAGPNEQFF.

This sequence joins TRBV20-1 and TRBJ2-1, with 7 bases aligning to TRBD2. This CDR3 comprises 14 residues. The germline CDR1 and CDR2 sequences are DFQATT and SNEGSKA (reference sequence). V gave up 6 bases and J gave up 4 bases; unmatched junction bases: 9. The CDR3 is CSAPGLVSYNEQFF. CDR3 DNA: TGCAGTGCCCCTGGACTAGTTAGTTACAATGAGCAGTTCTTC.

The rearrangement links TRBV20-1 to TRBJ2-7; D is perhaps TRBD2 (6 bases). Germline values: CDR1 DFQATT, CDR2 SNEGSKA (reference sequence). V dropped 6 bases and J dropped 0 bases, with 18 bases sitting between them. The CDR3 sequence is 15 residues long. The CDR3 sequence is CSATDLANSSYEQYF. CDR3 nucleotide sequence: TGCAGTGCGACCGACCTAGCGAACAGCTCCTACGAGCAGTACTTC.

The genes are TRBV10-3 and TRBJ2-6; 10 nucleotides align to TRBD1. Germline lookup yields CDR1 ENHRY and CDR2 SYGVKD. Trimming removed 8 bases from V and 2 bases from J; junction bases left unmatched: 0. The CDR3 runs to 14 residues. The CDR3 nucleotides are TGTGCCATCGGGACAGGGGCTGGGGCCAACGTCCTGACTTTC. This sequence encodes CAIGTGAGANVLTF.

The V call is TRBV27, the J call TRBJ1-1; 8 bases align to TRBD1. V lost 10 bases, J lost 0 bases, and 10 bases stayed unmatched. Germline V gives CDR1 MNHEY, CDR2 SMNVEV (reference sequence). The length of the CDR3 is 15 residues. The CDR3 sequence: CATFHRTGLNTEAFF. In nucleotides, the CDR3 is TGTGCCACCTTTCACCGGACAGGGCTGAACACTGAAGCTTTCTTT.

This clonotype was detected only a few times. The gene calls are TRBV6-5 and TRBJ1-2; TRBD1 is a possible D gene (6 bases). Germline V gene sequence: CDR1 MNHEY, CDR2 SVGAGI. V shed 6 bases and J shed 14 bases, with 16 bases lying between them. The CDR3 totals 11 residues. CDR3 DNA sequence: TGTGCCAGCAGCAGCACGCAGGGGTATACCTTC. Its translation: CASSSTQGYTF.

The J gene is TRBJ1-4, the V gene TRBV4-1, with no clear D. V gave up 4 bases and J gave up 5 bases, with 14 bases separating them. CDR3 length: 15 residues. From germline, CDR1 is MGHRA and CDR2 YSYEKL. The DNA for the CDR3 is TGCGCCAGCAGCCCAGTCCCTCTGGGGAATGAAAAACTGTTTTTT. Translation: CASSPVPLGNEKLFF.

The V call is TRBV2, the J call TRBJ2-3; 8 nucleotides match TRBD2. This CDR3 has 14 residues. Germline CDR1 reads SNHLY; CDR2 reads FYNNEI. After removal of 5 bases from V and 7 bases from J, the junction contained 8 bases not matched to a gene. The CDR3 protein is CASSLGAGGHTQYF. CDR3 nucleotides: TGTGCCAGCAGTCTGGGGGCGGGAGGACATACGCAGTATTTT.

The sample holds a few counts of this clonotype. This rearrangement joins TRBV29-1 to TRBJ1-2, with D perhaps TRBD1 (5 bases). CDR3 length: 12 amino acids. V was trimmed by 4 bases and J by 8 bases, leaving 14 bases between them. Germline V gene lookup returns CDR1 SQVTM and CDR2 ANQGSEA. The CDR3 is CSVGVDKTGYTF. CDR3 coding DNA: TGCAGCGTTGGGGTGGACAAAACCGGCTACACCTTC.

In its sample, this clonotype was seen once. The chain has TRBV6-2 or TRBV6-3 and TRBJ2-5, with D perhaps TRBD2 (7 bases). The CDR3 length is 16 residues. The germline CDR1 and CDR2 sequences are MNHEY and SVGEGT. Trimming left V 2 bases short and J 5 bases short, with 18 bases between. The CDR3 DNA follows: TGTGCCAGCAGTTACAGCACTCCGGGGGGACACGAGACCCAGTACTTC. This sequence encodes CASSYSTPGGHETQYF.

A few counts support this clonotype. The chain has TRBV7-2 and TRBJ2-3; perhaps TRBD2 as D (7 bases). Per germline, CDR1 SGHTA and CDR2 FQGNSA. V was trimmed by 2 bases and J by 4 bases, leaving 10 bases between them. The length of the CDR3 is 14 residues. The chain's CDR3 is CASSLTGGPDTQYF. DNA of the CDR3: TGTGCCAGCAGCTTAACCGGGGGGCCAGATACGCAGTATTTT.

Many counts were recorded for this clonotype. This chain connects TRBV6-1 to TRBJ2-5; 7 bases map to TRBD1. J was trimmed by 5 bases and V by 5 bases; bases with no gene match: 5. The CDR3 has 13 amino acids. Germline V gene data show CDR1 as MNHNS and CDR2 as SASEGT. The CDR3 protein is CASSRRGLETQYF. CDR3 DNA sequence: TGTGCCAGCAGTCGAAGGGGGCTGGAGACCCAGTACTTC.

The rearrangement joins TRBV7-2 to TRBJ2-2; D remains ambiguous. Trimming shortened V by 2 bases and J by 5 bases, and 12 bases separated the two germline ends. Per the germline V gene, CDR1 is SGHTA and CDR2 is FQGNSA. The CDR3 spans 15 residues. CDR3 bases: TGTGCCAGCAGCTTAAGTCGGCTACTAACCGGGGAGCTGTTTTTT. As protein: CASSLSRLLTGELFF.

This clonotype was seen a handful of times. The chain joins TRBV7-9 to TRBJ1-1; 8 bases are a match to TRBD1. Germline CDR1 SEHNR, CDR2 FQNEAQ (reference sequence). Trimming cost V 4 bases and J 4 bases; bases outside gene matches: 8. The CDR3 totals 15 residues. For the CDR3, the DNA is TGTGCCAGCAGCTGGGCAGACAGGGGAGGCACTGAAGCTTTCTTT. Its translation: CASSWADRGGTEAFF.